This note documents a single T cell receptor beta chain sequence. It has no known antigen specificity. It has no much larger one-base neighbor in the sample; base qualities were not kept. This entry comes from a study of blood T cell repertoires in COVID-19 (TCRdb year 2020). In terms of the full investigation: Collaborator samples came from the United States, Italy and Spain and covered acute and convalescent phases of COVID-19. The prospective study material was composed of cDNA or gDNA derived from T cells, B-cell-depleted T cells, or PBMCs. Subjects who had been exposed to COVID-19, were actively infected with it, or had recovered from it provided the deeply sampled blood TCRbeta repertoires that made up the dataset. The repertoires were made available in a free public database intended to serve as a resource for research on the immune response to SARS-CoV-2. Samples came from the ongoing ImmuneRACE study (first 160 participants) plus 1,254 subjects from 6 global collaborators. The sample metadata nearly always contained a de-identified subject ID, COVID-19 status, age in years and sex. Where available, HLA class I and class II types were taken from metadata supplied by the sample provider and were not determined by assay-based typing. What the study reported, not specific to this receptor: The quantity of clinical and demographic metadata differed by source and by participant and was supplied without curation.

TCRbeta CDR3 regions were amplified from genomic DNA by means of the immunoSEQ Assay, a bias-controlled multiplex PCR. Per the authors' processing: Within the assay, amplification of reference gene primers was used to estimate how many nucleated cells each sample contained. Sequence reads were collapsed and filtered to measure the absolute abundance of every unique TCRbeta CDR3 rearrangement. Productive Simpson clonality was computed per sample as the square root of Simpson's diversity index over productive rearrangements. TCRdb carries this immuneACCESS record with in-frame sequences only. Its versions omit some clonotypes, under half of them owing to an unresolved V gene in the studies checked, with the rest unexplained. V, J and clone size are those of that table, while D and trimming were read from the DNA. A total of 190,000 or so clones appear in this sample, approximately 85% of them only once. Of the sample, around 9.8% falls within the top ten clones.

Each collaborating institution followed its own protocols to collect whole blood in K2EDTA tubes. For TCRbeta analysis, collaborators shipped samples in one of three forms: frozen whole blood, isolated PBMCs, or DNA extracted from either of those sample types. The CDR3 spans 15 residues, from the cysteine through the phenylalanine. The kept DNA is CDR3 alone, 45 bases in frame from the first base. For this chain, trimming is 4 bases at the V end and 2 bases at the J end, and the number of junction bases without a gene match is 7. Taken from the germline V gene, the CDR1 and CDR2 loops are SGHDT and YYEEEE.

The chain is encoded by TRBV5-6 joined to TRBJ2-3; 7 bases in between match TRBD2. The source of this sequence is a woman of 80 years or more with acute or convalescent COVID-19. The source material was peripheral blood. The CDR3 region reads CASSLRWDYTDTQYF. The nucleotide sequence reads TGTGCCAGCAGCCTACGCTGGGACTACACAGATACGCAGTATTTT.